These T cell receptor beta chains were read from a single sample in a study of tumor-infiltrating lymphocytes in primary liver carcinoma. TCRdb called the multiplex PCR reads again in MiXCR, with one record for every CDR3 protein. The table includes about 22,000 distinct CDR3 sequences, approximately 79% detected once. Sample: liver tumor tissue from sampling region 1. These receptors all stem from a woman in her twenties or thirties with primary liver carcinoma and hepatitis B virus infection. CDR3s include the opening cysteine and the closing phenylalanine or tryptophan. D genes are given only for firm matches. Not all rows give a size; the values are once, few, many and, for expanded clones, a class.

size	length	V	D	J	DNA	CDR3
few	16	TRBV4-1	TRBD2	TRBJ2-1	TGCGCCAGCAGCCAAGTCACTAGCGGTAGGCGCAATGAGCAGATCTTC	CASSQVTSGRRNEQIF
.	13	TRBV11-2	.	TRBJ1-2	TGTACCAGCACCCGGGGGGGGGGTGGAGGCTACACCTTC	CTSTRGGGGGYTF
.	14	TRBV4-3	.	TRBJ2-1	TGCGCAAGCAGCCACACAGAGTCGGTCAATGAGCGGTTCTTC	CASSHTESVNERFF
.	16	TRBV24-1	TRBD2	TRBJ2-5	TGTACCACCAGTGATTTCCAAAGCGGGGCTAAAGAGGCCCAGTACTTC	CTTSDFQSGAKEAQYF
.	12	TRBV11-1	.	TRBJ2-1	TGTGCCAGCAGCGAGATGGGATGGAGGCAGTTCTTC	CASSEMGWRQFF
.	17	TRBV11-3	TRBD2	TRBJ2-1	TGTGCCAGCAGCTTAGGCATATTAGCGGGAGGCTACAATGTGCAGTTCTTC	CASSLGILAGGYNVQFF
.	15	TRBV28	TRBD2	TRBJ2-7	TGTGCTAGCAGTTGGTCGGTGGGAGGGACGCGCGAGCAGTACTTC	CASSWSVGGTREQYF
.	15	TRBV5-1	.	TRBJ2-1	TGCGCCAACAACTTGGGCCAGAGCTCCTACAATGAGCAGTTCTTC	CANNLGQSSYNEQFF
.	13	TRBV11-2	TRBD2	TRBJ2-7	TGTGCCAGCGTCCTGTCTAGCGGATACGAGCAGTACTTC	CASVLSSGYEQYF
.	13	TRBV6-5	TRBD2	TRBJ2-7	TGTGCCAGCAGTATCCACTTAGCGGGGGAGCAGTACTTC	CASSIHLAGEQYF
.	14	TRBV4-3	.	TRBJ2-1	TGCGCCAGCAGCCACTCAGAGTTGGTCAATGAGCATTTCTTT	CASSHSELVNEHFF
.	18	TRBV4-3	.	TRBJ2-3	TGCGCCAACAGCCAGTCGGTCTGGCTGGGTGATCCCGATGATAATCAGTATTTT	CANSQSVWLGDPDDNQYF
.	12	TRBV28	TRBD1	TRBJ1-5	TGTGCCAGCGGGTCAGGGGGACGGCCCCATCATTTT	CASGSGGRPHHF
.	15	TRBV4-2	.	TRBJ2-7	TGTGCCAACAGTCAAGATCCAGGGAGCTCCTACGAGCAGTACTTC	CANSQDPGSSYEQYF
.	15	TRBV11-2	.	TRBJ2-2	TGTGTCAGCGGCTTAGATCGGACTGTAACCGGGGAGCTGTCTTTT	CVSGLDRTVTGELSF
once	14	TRBV11-1	.	TRBJ2-5	TGTACCAGCAGCTTATCAGGGCGCAAAGAGACCCAGTACTTC	CTSSLSGRKETQYF
.	15	TRBV6-5	TRBD1	TRBJ2-2	TGTGCCAGCAGTCTGCGGACAGGGTTCACCGAGGCGCTGTTTTTT	CASSLRTGFTEALFF
.	15	TRBV6-6	TRBD2	TRBJ2-5	TGTGCCAGCAGTGGAAAGAGCGGGAGATTCGAGACCCAGTACTTC	CASSGKSGRFETQYF
many	14	TRBV7-9	.	TRBJ2-1	TGTGCCAGCAGCTTACTTCTGATTTTTAATGAGCAGTTCTTC	CASSLLLIFNEQFF
.	14	TRBV29-1	.	TRBJ2-5	TGCAGGGTTGCCCTTTCCGGAACGGGACAGACCCAGTACTTC	CRVALSGTGQTQYF
many	15	TRBV28	TRBD2	TRBJ2-5	TGTGCCAGCAGTTTATCGGGACTACGAGAAGAGACCCAGTACTTC	CASSLSGLREETQYF
.	13	TRBV5-1	.	TRBJ2-7	TGCGCCAGCAGCTGGGACAAGGCCTATGAGCTGTACTTC	CASSWDKAYELYF
.	15	TRBV6-5	.	TRBJ2-2	TGTGCCAGCAGTCCGCGGATAGGGTTCACCGGGGAGCCGCTTTTT	CASSPRIGFTGEPLF
.	16	TRBV13	TRBD2	TRBJ2-1	TGTGCCAGCAGCCTCGGGACTAGCGGGCCATGCAATGAGCAGTTCTTC	CASSLGTSGPCNEQFF
.	14	TRBV6-5	TRBD2	TRBJ2-3	TGCGCCGTCAATGAAGCGGGAGCTCAAGATACGCAGTATTTT	CAVNEAGAQDTQYF
.	14	TRBV11-2	.	TRBJ1-6	TGTGCCAGCGGGAAAGGGACATGGGATTCACCCCCCTACTTT	CASGKGTWDSPPYF
few	17	TRBV6-6	.	TRBJ2-3	TGTGTCAGCAGTTCCACCTTGGATCGGGGAGGCCAGATAGGGCAGTATTTT	CVSSSTLDRGGQIGQYF
.	14	TRBV5-5	.	TRBJ1-6	TGTGCCAGTATCTTGGACCTCAGTAATTCACCCCTCCACTTT	CASILDLSNSPLHF
.	13	TRBV29-1	.	TRBJ2-3	TGCAGTGCGGTGGGGGGCCCAGACGGTCCCCAGTATTTT	CSAVGGPDGPQYF